These 12 T cell receptor beta chains were all obtained from the same sample, sequenced in a study of blood T cells in healthy people across ages. Primed by a sample-barcoded 5' primer and a J-beta primer mix, a second PCR proceeded for roughly 6 to 12 cycles. TCRdb re-called the 5' RACE reads through MiXCR, storing one row per CDR3 protein. The sample comprises around 700,000 distinct CDR3 sequences, about 25% of which are singletons, and 9.4% rests with the top ten. This same sample was also part of a study on T cells of mothers and their children.

What was sequenced was blood. The source of these receptors is a boy between 10 and 17 years old in good health.

The V gene is TRBV11-2, the J gene TRBJ2-6; D possibly corresponds to TRBD2 (5 bases). CDR3 length: 16 amino acids. Trimming removed 2 bases at V and 2 bases at J, with 10 bases between. CDR1 SGHAT and CDR2 FQNNGV come from the germline V gene. The chain's CDR3 is CASSLTERAGANVLTF. The CDR3 region has the DNA TGTGCCAGCAGCTTAACTGAGAGGGCTGGGGCCAACGTCCTGACTTTC.

The chain recombines TRBV10-2 with TRBJ1-5; unclear D gene. The CDR3 extends over 12 amino acids. The V gene lost 2 bases and the J gene lost 11 bases, with 10 bases spanning the gap. Germline-derived CDR1 and CDR2 are WSHSY and SAAADI. The CDR3 coding sequence is TGCGCCAGCAGTGAGAATTTCGGAGCCCAGCATTTT. It is translated as CASSENFGAQHF.

The CDR3 loop reads CASSFNRGDLVYSSGANVLTF. The CDR3, as DNA: TGTGCCAGCAGCTTTAATAGGGGGGATCTTGTTTACAGCTCTGGGGCCAACGTCCTGACTTTC. The chain employs TRBV11-2 and TRBJ2-6; D tentatively fits TRBD1 or TRBD2 (6 bases each). The V gene's germline CDR1 is SGHAT and CDR2 FQNNGV. The CDR3 sequence is 21 residues long. Between the trimmed V and J ends, which lost 3 bases and 0 bases, there was a span of 24 bases.

This sequence joins TRBV10-3 and TRBJ1-2; perhaps TRBD1 as D (6 bases). The germline V gene has CDR1 ENHRY and CDR2 SYGVKD. The CDR3 runs 15 residues. Trimming removed 8 bases from V and 4 bases from J, with 20 bases in between. CDR3 protein: CAIAFALQGGYGYTF. The CDR3 bases are TGTGCCATCGCCTTCGCTTTACAGGGAGGCTATGGCTACACCTTC.

This clonotype was observed a handful of times. The chain combines TRBV7-3 with TRBJ2-5; no reliable D call. The J call is in doubt because the DNA end fits TRBJ2-1 better. The germline V gene encodes CDR1 SGHTA and CDR2 FQGTGA. The CDR3 is 16 residues long. CDR3 residues: CASSQVPVTPPNEQFF. The CDR3 coding sequence is TGTGCCAGCAGCCAAGTCCCAGTGACCCCACCCAATGAGCAGTTCTTC.

In its sample, this clonotype was seen many times. The chain uses TRBV2 and TRBJ2-1; D gene uncertain. Germline V CDR1 and CDR2: SNHLY, FYNNEI. V shed 8 bases and J shed 4 bases, with 12 bases lying between them. The CDR3 is 13 residues long. The CDR3 spells CASSNLGYNEQFF. Written as DNA, the CDR3 is TGTGCCAGCTCTAATCTGGGTTACAATGAGCAGTTCTTC. Looking up the rest from reference TRBV2 and TRBJ2-1 gives the full variable domain: EPEVTQTPSHQVTQMGQEVILRCVPISNHLYFYWYRQILGQKVEFLVSFYNNEISEKSEIFDDQFSVERPDGSNFTLKIRSTKLEDSAMYFCASSNLGYNEQFFGPGTRLTVL.

In the case of this clonotype: A much larger clone is a single base away; this may be a read error. The genes are TRBV28 and TRBJ2-7, with a tentative D call TRBD2 (6 bases). Germline V CDR1 and CDR2: MDHEN, SYDVKM. The CDR3 totals 15 residues. The CDR3 reads CVSSLNRRDSYEQYF. CDR3 in DNA: TGTGTCAGCAGTTTAAATAGGAGGGACTCCTACGAGCAGTACTTC.

This clonotype was found a few times. J is TRBJ1-4 and V is TRBV7-9; possibly TRBD1 for D (6 bases). The CDR3 is 13 residues long. The V gene's germline CDR1 is SEHNR and CDR2 FQNEAQ (reference sequence). Trimming took 5 bases from V and 10 from J, leaving 14 bases between them. CDR3 nucleotides: TGTGCCAGCAGCCTCGAGGAGGGGGGAAAACTGTTTTTT. Protein: CASSLEEGGKLFF.

The J gene is TRBJ2-6, the V gene TRBV28; D is ambiguous. The germline V gene encodes CDR1 MDHEN and CDR2 SYDVKM. This CDR3 contains 16 residues. Between the trimmed V and J ends, which lost 6 bases and 4 bases, there was a span of 16 bases. CDR3 DNA: TGTGCCAGCAGCGAGGCGCGCTTAGGGGGGGCCAACGTCCTGACTTTC. Its translation is CASSEARLGGANVLTF.

V is TRBV5-1 and J is TRBJ2-1; possibly TRBD1 or TRBD2 for D (5 bases each). Judging by the DNA end, TRBJ2-7 fits better; the J call may be wrong. CDR1 and CDR2 (germline): SGHRS, YFSETQ. The length of the CDR3 is 14 residues. The CDR3, as DNA: TGCGCCAGCAGCTTACTTGGGGACCTGAACGAGCAGTACTTC. It translates to CASSLLGDLNEQYF.

This clonotype was counted between two and nine times. The chain uses TRBV28 and TRBJ2-7, with D unresolved. The germline V and J ends were trimmed by 5 bases and 7 bases, with 12 bases remaining between them. The germline CDR1 and CDR2 sequences are MDHEN and SYDVKM. The CDR3 contains 12 residues. CDR3 region: CASSRSSVEQYF. As DNA, the CDR3 is TGTGCCAGCAGTAGGTCCTCTGTGGAGCAGTACTTC. Variable domain in full (rest from reference TRBV28 and TRBJ2-7): DVKVTQSSRYLVKRTGEKVFLECVQDMDHENMFWYRQDPGLGLRLIYFSYDVKMKEKGDIPEGYSVSREKKERFSLILESASTNQTSMYLCASSRSSVEQYFGPGTRLTVT.

This chain links TRBV20-1 with TRBJ2-7, with D perhaps assigned TRBD1 or TRBD2 (5 bases each). There are 13 residues in the CDR3. Deletions cut 4 bases from V and 6 bases from J, with 16 bases between. CDR1 is DFQATT, CDR2 SNEGSKA, per germline (reference sequence). The CDR3 protein is CSAMGDPLGEQYF. CDR3 coding DNA: TGCAGTGCTATGGGGGACCCGCTCGGCGAGCAGTACTTC.